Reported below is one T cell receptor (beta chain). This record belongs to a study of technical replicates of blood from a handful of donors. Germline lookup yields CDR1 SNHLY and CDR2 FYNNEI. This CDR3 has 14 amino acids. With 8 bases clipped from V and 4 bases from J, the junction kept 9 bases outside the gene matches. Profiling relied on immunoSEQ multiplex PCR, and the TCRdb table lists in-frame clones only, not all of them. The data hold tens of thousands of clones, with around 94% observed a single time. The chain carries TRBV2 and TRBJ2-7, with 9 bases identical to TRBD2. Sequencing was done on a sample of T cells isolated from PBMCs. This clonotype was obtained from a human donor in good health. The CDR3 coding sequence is TGTGCCAGCCTTTCAGCGGGAGGAGCATACGAGCAGTACTTC. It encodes CASLSAGGAYEQYF.